This T cell receptor (beta chain) was identified during a study of metastatic and nonmetastatic thyroid tumors. The wider study: Both malignant and benign thyroid patients supplied peripheral blood and tumor or nodule tissue samples, across which the repertoires of these patients were then compared.

As processed by the authors: What underpinned the distant-metastasis classifier for papillary thyroid cancer was the set of CDR3 differences across clinicopathological groups. TCRdb re-called clones from the PCR reads using MiXCR. The V and J calls follow TCRdb's processing rather than the paper's. The repertoire has about 16,000 clones, approximately 30% of them found once; the top ten carry roughly 13%. This clone was observed at least ten times. The antigen is not known. Study-wide findings and caveats: Compared with benign nodules, malignant thyroid tumors were reported to have significantly higher TCR beta diversity in both blood and tumor.

No patient received treatment before thyroid surgery. Germline V CDR1 and CDR2: SGHRS, YFSETQ. The CDR3 runs 15 residues. The ends were cut back, 0 bases at V and 3 bases at J, with 12 bases in the middle. The receptor comes from a male donor with papillary thyroid cancer or a benign thyroid nodule (not recorded which). Some clones in this sample may be carry-over from other donors' samples. Sequenced sample: tumor tissue. This sequence joins TRBV5-1 and TRBJ1-2, with a tentative D call TRBD1 (6 bases). The CDR3: CASSLAGALDYGYTF. CDR3 DNA sequence: TGCGCCAGCAGCTTGGCGGGGGCTTTAGACTATGGCTACACCTTC.